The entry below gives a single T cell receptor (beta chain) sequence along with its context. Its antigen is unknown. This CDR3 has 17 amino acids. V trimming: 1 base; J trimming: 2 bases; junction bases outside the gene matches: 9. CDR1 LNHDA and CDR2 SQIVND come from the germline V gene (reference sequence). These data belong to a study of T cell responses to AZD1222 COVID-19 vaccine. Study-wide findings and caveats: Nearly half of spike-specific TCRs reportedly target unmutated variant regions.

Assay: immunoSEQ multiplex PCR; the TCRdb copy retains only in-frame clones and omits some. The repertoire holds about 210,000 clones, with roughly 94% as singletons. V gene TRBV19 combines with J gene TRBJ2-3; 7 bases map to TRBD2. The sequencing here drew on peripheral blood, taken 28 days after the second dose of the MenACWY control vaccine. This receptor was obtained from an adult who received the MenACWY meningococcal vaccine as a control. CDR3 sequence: CASSIGASGTLTDTQYF. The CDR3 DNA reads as TGTGCCAGTAGTATAGGGGCTAGCGGCACCCTCACAGATACGCAGTATTTT.